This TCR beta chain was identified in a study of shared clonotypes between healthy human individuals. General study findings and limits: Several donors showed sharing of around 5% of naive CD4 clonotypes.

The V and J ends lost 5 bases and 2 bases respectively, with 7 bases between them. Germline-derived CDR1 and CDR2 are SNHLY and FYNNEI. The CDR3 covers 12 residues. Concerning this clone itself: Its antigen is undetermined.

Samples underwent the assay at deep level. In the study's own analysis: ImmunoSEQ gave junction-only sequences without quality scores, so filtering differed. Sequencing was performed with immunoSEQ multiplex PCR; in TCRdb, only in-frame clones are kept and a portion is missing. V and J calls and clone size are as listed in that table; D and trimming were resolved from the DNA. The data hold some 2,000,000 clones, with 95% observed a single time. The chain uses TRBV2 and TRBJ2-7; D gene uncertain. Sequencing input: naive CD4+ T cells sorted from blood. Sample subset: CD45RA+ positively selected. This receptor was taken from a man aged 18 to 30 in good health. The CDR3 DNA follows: TGTGCCAGCAGTCAGGAAGCCTACGAGCAGTACTTC. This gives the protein CASSQEAYEQYF. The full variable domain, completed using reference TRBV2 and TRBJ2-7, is EPEVTQTPSHQVTQMGQEVILRCVPISNHLYFYWYRQILGQKVEFLVSFYNNEISEKSEIFDDQFSVERPDGSNFTLKIRSTKLEDSAMYFCASSQEAYEQYFGPGTRLTVT.